This entry describes one T cell receptor beta chain. The sample belongs to a study of shared clonotypes between healthy human individuals. All donors qualified as healthy HIV-negative adults and had experienced no recent acute infections or vaccinations. Each unsorted sample relied on about 94 million PBMCs as its source of genomic DNA. Loaded into unsorted PBMC replicate PCRs was roughly 300 ng DNA, roughly 31,000 T cell genomes. Using immunoSEQ multiplex PCR, the repertoire was profiled, and TCRdb retains in-frame clones only, with some absent. Among about 510,000 clones, less than 85% were seen once, and the ten largest hold approximately 12%. Trimming left V 4 bases short and J 3 bases short, with 12 bases between. The germline CDR1 and CDR2 sequences are LNHDA and SQIVND (reference sequence). This CDR3 comprises 14 residues.

The rearrangement joins TRBV19 to TRBJ2-5; no definite D call. This TCR came from a woman aged 40 to 55 in good health. Some clones in this sample may be carry-over from other donors' samples. The sample comprised PBMCs. The CDR3 bases are TGTGCCAGTAGTACCCACTTCCCTGAAGAGACCCAGTACTTC. Encoded protein: CASSTHFPEETQYF. The variable domain in full, completed from reference TRBV19 and TRBJ2-5, reads DGGITQSPKYLFRKEGQNVTLSCEQNLNHDAMYWYRQDPGQGLRLIYYSQIVNDFQKGDIAEGYSVSREKKESFPLTVTSAQKNPTAFYLCASSTHFPEETQYFGPGTRLLVL.